The 24 T cell receptor beta chains below come from one sample, sequenced in a study of cytomegalovirus exposure and HLA in healthy donors. PCR was performed using 60 Vbeta and 13 Jbeta primers. Assay used: immunoSEQ multiplex PCR; TCRdb lists only in-frame clones, some missing. Among about 180,000 clones listed, 82% were seen once. Sequencing was performed on PBMCs. The receptor source for this set is a man between 35 and 55 years old in good health and CMV-seronegative.

V gene TRBV25-1 combines with J gene TRBJ2-1, with D possibly matching TRBD1 (5 bases). The CDR3 runs 16 residues. Trimming stripped 1 base from V and 4 bases from J, with 14 bases between. The germline gives CDR1 MGHDK, CDR2 SYGVNS. The CDR3 sequence: CASSELTELPYNEQFF. In DNA, the CDR3 is TGTGCCAGCAGTGAATTGACAGAACTGCCTTACAATGAGCAGTTCTTC.

This clone showed up just once. V and J are TRBV29-1 and TRBJ2-3; the match to TRBD1 covers 10 bases. From germline, CDR1 is SQVTM and CDR2 ANQGSEA. Losses at the gene ends were 3 bases for V and 3 bases for J; bases not matched to a gene: 3. This CDR3 is built from 14 residues. CDR3 nucleotide sequence: TGCAGCGTTGAGCCGGGACAGGGGACAGATACGCAGTATTTT. This translates into CSVEPGQGTDTQYF.

This clone was found a few times. This sequence joins TRBV5-5 and TRBJ2-7; perhaps TRBD1 as D (6 bases). This CDR3 comprises 13 residues. Germline loops: CDR1 SGHKS, CDR2 YYEKEE (reference sequence). V lost 6 bases and J 6 bases, leaving 16 bases between the germline ends. The chain's CDR3 is CASTATGSGEQYF. CDR3 DNA: TGTGCCAGCACCGCCACAGGGTCCGGCGAGCAGTACTTC.

The genes are TRBV9 and TRBJ1-4; 7 bases align to TRBD1. Germline lookup yields CDR1 SGDLS and CDR2 YYNGEE. The CDR3 length is 20 residues. With 4 bases clipped from V and 0 bases from J, the junction kept 18 bases outside the gene matches. The CDR3 protein is CASSHQTGTAYVATNEKLFF. The CDR3 nucleotides are TGTGCCAGCAGCCACCAGACCGGGACAGCCTACGTCGCAACTAATGAAAAACTGTTTTTT.

The chain joins TRBV9 to TRBJ2-1, with 7 bases aligning to TRBD2. The trim removed 4 bases at V and 4 bases at J, leaving 8 bases unmatched. CDR1 and CDR2 (germline): SGDLS, YYNGEE. The CDR3 is 15 amino acids. The CDR3 region is CASSSRENRYNEQFF. Written as DNA, the CDR3 is TGTGCCAGCAGCTCGCGGGAGAATAGGTACAATGAGCAGTTCTTC. The full variable domain, rest sourced from reference TRBV9 and TRBJ2-1, is DSGVTQTPKHLITATGQRVTLRCSPRSGDLSVYWYQQSLDQGLQFLIQYYNGEERAKGNILERFSAQQFPDLHSELNLSSLELGDSALYFCASSSRENRYNEQFFGPGTRLTVL.

V usage is TRBV5-4 and J usage is TRBJ2-5; no clear D. Germline V gene sequence: CDR1 SGHNT, CDR2 YYREEE (reference sequence). This CDR3 contains 13 residues. With 0 bases removed from V and 5 bases from J, the gap between germline ends came to 8 bases. The CDR3 protein is CASSLDLFETQYF. CDR3 coding DNA: TGTGCCAGCAGCTTGGATCTGTTTGAGACCCAGTACTTC.

The J gene is TRBJ2-7, the V gene TRBV2; D is undetermined. The CDR3 spans 12 residues. The germline gives CDR1 SNHLY, CDR2 FYNNEI. Trimming stripped 6 bases from V and 2 bases from J, with 8 bases between. The DNA of the CDR3 is TGTGCCAGCAGCACTGAGGCCTACGAGCAGTACTTC. This encodes CASSTEAYEQYF. Based on the CDR3 plus reference TRBV2 and TRBJ2-7, the full variable domain is EPEVTQTPSHQVTQMGQEVILRCVPISNHLYFYWYRQILGQKVEFLVSFYNNEISEKSEIFDDQFSVERPDGSNFTLKIRSTKLEDSAMYFCASSTEAYEQYFGPGTRLTVT.

The table lists this clone with a few counts. The chain employs TRBV4-3 and TRBJ2-1; D remains unclear. Germline V gene sequence: CDR1 LGHNA, CDR2 YSLEER. V lost 0 bases to trimming and J lost 6 bases, with 12 bases between them. The CDR3 is made up of 15 amino acids. CDR3 DNA: TGCGCCAGCAGCCAAGATAATTGGCTAGGCAATGAGCAGTTCTTC. Its translation: CASSQDNWLGNEQFF.

The V gene is TRBV30, the J gene TRBJ1-2; TRBD1 aligns across 7 bases. Germline lookup yields CDR1 GTSNPN and CDR2 SVGIG (reference sequence). V lost 7 bases and J lost 6; bases outside the gene matches: 14. The CDR3 totals 14 residues. The CDR3 DNA reads TGTGCCTTTAGGGCCCCCGACAGGGTCCATGGCTACACCTTC. Amino acids: CAFRAPDRVHGYTF.

This chain uses TRBV25-1 with TRBJ1-6; unclear D gene. Trimming took 7 bases from V and 6 from J, leaving 10 bases between them. The CDR3 is made up of 13 amino acids. Germline lookup yields CDR1 MGHDK and CDR2 SYGVNS. The CDR3 nucleotides read TGTGCCAGCAACCGGTTGTCTAATTCACCCCTCCACTTT. Translated: CASNRLSNSPLHF.

This clone was seen a few times. This sequence joins TRBV4-1 and TRBJ1-5; the D gene is possibly TRBD1 (5 bases). Germline loops: CDR1 MGHRA, CDR2 YSYEKL. CDR3 length equals 13 residues. V lost 3 bases and J 8 bases, leaving 11 bases between the germline ends. The CDR3 sequence is CASSQSPGEPQHF. CDR3 in DNA: TGCGCCAGCAGCCAGTCTCCGGGGGAGCCCCAGCATTTT.

The genes are TRBV9 and TRBJ2-2; a weak D match, TRBD1 (6 bases). V lost 7 bases, J lost 8 bases, and 21 bases lay in between. The CDR3 sequence is 15 residues long. Germline CDR1 reads SGDLS; CDR2 reads YYNGEE. CDR3 residues: CASAGTPTNRGELFF. In nucleotides, the CDR3 is TGTGCCAGCGCCGGGACACCTACGAATAGGGGGGAGCTGTTTTTT.

The chain has TRBV10-1 and TRBJ1-3; weak D call: TRBD1 (6 bases). CDR3 length: 15 residues. Germline lookup yields CDR1 WNHNN and CDR2 SYGVQD (reference sequence). V was cut by 7 bases and J by 1 base, with 14 bases left in between. CDR3 DNA: TGCGCCAGCATTGTGACAGGCCCATCTGGAAACACCATATATTTT. Translation gives CASIVTGPSGNTIYF.

The CDR3 protein is CASSLYVERETQYF. For the CDR3, the DNA is TGTGCCAGCAGCTTATATGTGGAGCGGGAGACCCAGTACTTC. The rearrangement links TRBV7-3 to TRBJ2-5; a possible D gene is TRBD2 (5 bases). Trimming took 2 bases from V and 5 from J, leaving 12 bases between them. The CDR3 contains 14 residues. Germline CDR1 SGHTA, CDR2 FQGTGA.

This clone was seen more than once but under ten times. This rearrangement joins TRBV6-1 to TRBJ2-1; perhaps TRBD2 as D (5 bases). The CDR3 loop spans 14 amino acids. Trimming stripped 3 bases from V and 5 bases from J, with 11 bases between. Germline values: CDR1 MNHNS, CDR2 SASEGT. DNA for the CDR3: TGTGCCAGCAGTGACACGGGGTTGAACAATGAGCAGTTCTTC. As protein: CASSDTGLNNEQFF.

J is TRBJ2-2 and V is TRBV5-1; TRBD2 matches 8 bases. The V segment lost 4 bases and the J segment 6 bases; nucleotides outside the gene matches: 8. The germline CDR1 and CDR2 sequences are SGHRS and YFSETQ. CDR3 length: 15 residues. CDR3 nucleotide sequence: TGCGCCAGCAGCCTTCGGAGCGGGAGAGCCGGGGAGCTGTTTTTT. Translation: CASSLRSGRAGELFF.

The rearrangement links TRBV19 to TRBJ1-5; 9 bases fit TRBD1. The CDR3 contains 15 residues. Trimming removed 7 bases from V and 0 bases from J; junction bases left unmatched: 4. Germline V gives CDR1 LNHDA, CDR2 SQIVND (reference sequence). The CDR3 sequence is CASTRDRASNQPQHF. CDR3 in DNA: TGTGCCAGTACCCGGGACAGGGCTAGCAATCAGCCCCAGCATTTT.

The sample holds a few counts of this clone. The chain carries TRBV18 and TRBJ1-5; TRBD1 matches at 11 bases. The V gene's germline CDR1 is KGHSH and CDR2 LQKENI. The CDR3 consists of 18 residues. V trimming: 6 bases; J trimming: 3 bases; junction bases outside the gene matches: 13. In DNA form, the CDR3 reads TGTGCCAGCTCGCTTACGAGCGGGACAGGGGGAAACAATCAGCCCCAGCATTTT. As protein: CASSLTSGTGGNNQPQHF.

The rearrangement joins TRBV6-5 to TRBJ2-4; 7 positions agree with TRBD1. The V gene end was trimmed by 6 bases and the J gene end by 4 bases; junction bases not matched to a gene: 9. This CDR3 contains 15 residues. In germline, CDR1 is MNHEY, CDR2 SVGAGI. The DNA for the CDR3 is TGTGCCAGCAGGGGACAGATTGGGGCGAAAAACATTCAGTACTTC. It encodes CASRGQIGAKNIQYF.

The chain employs TRBV28 and TRBJ2-5; a possible D gene is TRBD2 (6 bases). The CDR3 sequence is 12 residues long. Looked up from germline, CDR1 is MDHEN and CDR2 is SYDVKM. V lost 6 bases to trimming and J lost 4 bases, with 9 bases between them. DNA of the CDR3: TGTGCCAGCAGAACTAGCTCAGAGACCCAGTACTTC. Amino acid sequence: CASRTSSETQYF.

The J gene is TRBJ2-1, the V gene TRBV7-9; D perhaps matches TRBD1 (6 bases). The germline gives CDR1 SEHNR, CDR2 FQNEAQ (reference sequence). The V and J ends lost 4 bases and 0 bases respectively, with 13 bases between them. This CDR3 has 16 residues. CDR3 sequence reads: CASSSQQGSSYNEQFF. The DNA for the CDR3 is TGTGCCAGCAGCTCCCAACAGGGTAGCTCCTACAATGAGCAGTTCTTC. Drawing the rest from reference TRBV7-9 and TRBJ2-1, the complete variable domain is DTGVSQNPRHKITKRGQNVTFRCDPISEHNRLYWYRQTLGQGPEFLTYFQNEAQLEKSRLLSDRFSAERPKGSFSTLEIQRTEQGDSAMYLCASSSQQGSSYNEQFFGPGTRLTVL.

The chain is built from TRBV7-3 and TRBJ1-6; possible D gene TRBD1, 5 bases. The CDR3 has 20 amino acids. The germline V gene has CDR1 SGHTA and CDR2 FQGTGA. The V end lost 5 bases, the J end lost 0 bases, and 23 bases lay between the germline ends. CDR3 in amino acids: CASSPNHRELGGSYNSPLHF. The CDR3 coding sequence is TGTGCCAGCAGCCCTAACCACCGGGAGCTCGGGGGCTCCTATAATTCACCCCTCCACTTT.

The chain joins TRBV19 to TRBJ1-1; D is perhaps TRBD1 (6 bases). The CDR3 has 16 residues. V was pared by 6 bases and J by 3 bases, with 20 bases between. CDR1 is LNHDA, CDR2 SQIVND, per germline (reference sequence). The CDR3 nucleotides read TGTGCCAGTAGGGGCAGGGGCCCCCTTCGGGACACTGAAGCTTTCTTT. As protein: CASRGRGPLRDTEAFF.

V is TRBV7-3 and J is TRBJ2-1; D gene unclear. This CDR3 has 13 amino acids. V dropped 2 bases and J dropped 6 bases, with 8 bases sitting between them. CDR1 SGHTA and CDR2 FQGTGA come from the germline V gene. In DNA, the CDR3 is TGTGCCAGCAGCTTATGGCCCCTCAATGAGCAGTTCTTC. This translates into CASSLWPLNEQFF. The full variable domain, with the rest looked up from reference TRBV7-3 and TRBJ2-1, is GAGVSQTPSNKVTEKGKYVELRCDPISGHTALYWYRQSLGQGPEFLIYFQGTGAADDSGLPNDRFFAVRPEGSVSTLKIQRTERGDSAVYLCASSLWPLNEQFFGPGTRLTVL.